This TCR beta chain emerged from a study of cytomegalovirus exposure and HLA in healthy donors. Findings and caveats of the study: The Asian-associated ancestry cluster reportedly had fewer N-insertions than the 666-donor mean in a later analysis. An apparent linkage of common viral pathogens to several of the most significant clusters emerged in a later analysis. Among the sequence variants, a highly shared cluster was likely an artifact of sequencing. Some TCR beta chains (around 180 of them) were listed as cytomegalovirus-associated.

In the case of this clone: Its cognate antigen is unknown.

The V end was cut by 4 bases, the J end by 4 bases, with 20 bases between. Germline V lookup: CDR1 SGHDT, CDR2 YYEEEE. The CDR3 totals 16 residues. This PCR relied on a set of 60 Vbeta primers and 13 Jbeta primers. Using immunoSEQ multiplex PCR, the repertoire was profiled, and TCRdb retains in-frame clones only, with some absent. Counted here are about 170,000 clones, about 85% occurring once; the ten biggest clones make up 2% to 2.5%. The rearrangement links TRBV5-6 to TRBJ1-1; possible D gene TRBD1, 6 bases. Sequenced material: PBMCs. This sequence was found in a man aged 18 to 29 in good health and CMV-seropositive. The CDR3 sequence: CASSGAGERRGTEAFF. DNA of the CDR3: TGTGCCAGCAGCGGGGCAGGGGAAAGGAGAGGCACTGAAGCTTTCTTT.